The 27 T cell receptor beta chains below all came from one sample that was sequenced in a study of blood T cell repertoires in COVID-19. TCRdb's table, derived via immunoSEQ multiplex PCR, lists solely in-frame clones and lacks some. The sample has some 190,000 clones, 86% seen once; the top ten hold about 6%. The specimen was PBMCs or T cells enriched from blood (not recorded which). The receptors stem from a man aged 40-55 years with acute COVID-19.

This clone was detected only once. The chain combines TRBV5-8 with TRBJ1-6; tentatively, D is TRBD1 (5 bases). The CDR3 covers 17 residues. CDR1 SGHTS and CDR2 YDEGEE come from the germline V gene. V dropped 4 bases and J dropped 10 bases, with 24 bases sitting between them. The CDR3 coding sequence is TGTGCCAGCAGCAGGATCTTGGGACTGTATGGGGACTCACCCCTCCACTTT. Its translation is CASSRILGLYGDSPLHF.

Written as DNA, the CDR3 is TGTGCCAGCGGGGGGGGGCGGGACCCCCAAGAGACCCAGTACTTC. Its protein product is CASGGGRDPQETQYF. This chain joins TRBV6-5 and TRBJ2-5, with D perhaps TRBD2 (7 bases). Trimming removed 8 bases at V and 1 base at J, with 17 bases between. From germline, CDR1 is MNHEY and CDR2 SVGAGI. The CDR3 runs to 15 residues.

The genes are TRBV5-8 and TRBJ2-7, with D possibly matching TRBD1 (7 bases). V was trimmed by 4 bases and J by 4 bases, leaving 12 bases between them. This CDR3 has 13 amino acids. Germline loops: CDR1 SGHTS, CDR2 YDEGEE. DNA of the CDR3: TGTGCCAGCAGCCGCGGGACAGTTTACGAGCAGTACTTC. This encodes CASSRGTVYEQYF.

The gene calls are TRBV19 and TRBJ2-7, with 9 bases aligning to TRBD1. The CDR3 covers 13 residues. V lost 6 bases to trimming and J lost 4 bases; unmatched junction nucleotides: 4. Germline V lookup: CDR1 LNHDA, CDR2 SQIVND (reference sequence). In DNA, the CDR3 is TGTGCCAGTAGCCCACAGGGGGCGTACGAGCAGTACTTC. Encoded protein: CASSPQGAYEQYF.

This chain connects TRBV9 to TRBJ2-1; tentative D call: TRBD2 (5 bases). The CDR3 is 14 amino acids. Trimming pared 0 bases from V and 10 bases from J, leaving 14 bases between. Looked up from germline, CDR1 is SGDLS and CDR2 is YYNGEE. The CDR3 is CASSVATGKDEQFF. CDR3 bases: TGTGCCAGCAGCGTAGCTACGGGAAAGGACGAGCAGTTCTTC.

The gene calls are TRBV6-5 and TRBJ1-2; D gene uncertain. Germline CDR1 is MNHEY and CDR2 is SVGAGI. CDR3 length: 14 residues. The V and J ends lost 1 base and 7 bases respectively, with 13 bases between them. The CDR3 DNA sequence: TGTGCCAGCAGTTACTTCGACACGGGAGGTGGCTACACCTTC. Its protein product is CASSYFDTGGGYTF.

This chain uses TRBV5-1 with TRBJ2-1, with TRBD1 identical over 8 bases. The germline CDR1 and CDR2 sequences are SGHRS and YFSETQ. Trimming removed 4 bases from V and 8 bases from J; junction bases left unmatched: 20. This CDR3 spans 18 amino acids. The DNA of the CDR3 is TGCGCCAGCAGCCCTGGGACAGGAAGTAATCATTTCGGCGATGAGCAGTTCTTC. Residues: CASSPGTGSNHFGDEQFF.

The CDR3 is CSVPQASEQYF. CDR3 bases: TGCAGCGTCCCGCAGGCGAGCGAGCAGTACTTC. This chain links TRBV29-1 with TRBJ2-7, with unresolved D. Germline values: CDR1 SQVTM, CDR2 ANQGSEA. The CDR3 has 11 residues. The V end lost 6 bases, the J end lost 6 bases, and 12 bases lay between the germline ends.

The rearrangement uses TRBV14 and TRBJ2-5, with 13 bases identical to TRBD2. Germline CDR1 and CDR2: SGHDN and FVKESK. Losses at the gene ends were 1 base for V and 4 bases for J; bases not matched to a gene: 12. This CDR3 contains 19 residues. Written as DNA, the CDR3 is TGTGCCAGCAGCCAAGGAGGGCGGACTAGCGGGAGATTCGCAGAGACCCAGTACTTC. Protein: CASSQGGRTSGRFAETQYF. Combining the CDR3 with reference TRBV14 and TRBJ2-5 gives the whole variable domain EAGVTQFPSHSVIEKGQTVTLRCDPISGHDNLYWYRRVMGKEIKFLLHFVKESKQDESGMPNNRFLAERTGGTYSTLKVQPAELEDSGVYFCASSQGGRTSGRFAETQYFGPGTRLLVL.

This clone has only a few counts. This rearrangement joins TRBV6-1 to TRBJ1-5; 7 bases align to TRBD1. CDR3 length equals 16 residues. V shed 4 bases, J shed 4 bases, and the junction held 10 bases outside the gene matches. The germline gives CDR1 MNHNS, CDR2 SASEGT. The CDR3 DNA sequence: TGTGCCAGCAGTGCCCGGGGGACAGTTGGTAATCAGCCCCAGCATTTT. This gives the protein CASSARGTVGNQPQHF.

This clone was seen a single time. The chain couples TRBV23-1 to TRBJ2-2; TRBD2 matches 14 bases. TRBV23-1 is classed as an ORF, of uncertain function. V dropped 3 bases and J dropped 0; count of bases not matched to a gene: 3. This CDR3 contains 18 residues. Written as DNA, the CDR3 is TGCGCCAGCAGTCACCCGACTAGCGGGAGGGCGAACACCGGGGAGCTGTTTTTT. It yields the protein CASSHPTSGRANTGELFF.

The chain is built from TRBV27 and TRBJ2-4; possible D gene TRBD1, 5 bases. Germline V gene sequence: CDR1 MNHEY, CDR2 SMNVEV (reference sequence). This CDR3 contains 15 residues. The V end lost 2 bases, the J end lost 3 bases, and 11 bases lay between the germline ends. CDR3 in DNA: TGTGCCAGCAGTTTAGCAGGGAATAGCAAAAACATTCAGTACTTC. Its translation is CASSLAGNSKNIQYF.

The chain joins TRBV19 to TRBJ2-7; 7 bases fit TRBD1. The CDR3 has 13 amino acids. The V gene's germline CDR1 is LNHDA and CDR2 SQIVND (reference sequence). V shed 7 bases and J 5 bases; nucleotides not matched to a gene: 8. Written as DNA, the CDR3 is TGTGCCAGTAAGAGAAGGGGGACAGACGAGCAGTACTTC. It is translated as CASKRRGTDEQYF.

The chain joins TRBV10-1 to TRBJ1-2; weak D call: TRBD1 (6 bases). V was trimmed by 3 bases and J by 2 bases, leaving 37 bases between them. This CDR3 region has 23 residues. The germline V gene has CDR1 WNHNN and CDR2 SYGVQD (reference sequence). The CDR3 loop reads CASSDLPHVSQNRAYLRNYGYTF. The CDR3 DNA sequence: TGCGCCAGCAGTGACTTACCGCACGTTTCCCAAAACAGGGCCTATCTACGAAACTATGGCTACACCTTC.

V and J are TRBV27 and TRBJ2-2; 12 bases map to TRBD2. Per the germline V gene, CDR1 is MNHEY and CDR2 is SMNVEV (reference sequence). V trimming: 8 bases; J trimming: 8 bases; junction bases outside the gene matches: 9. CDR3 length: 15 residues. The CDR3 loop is CASSPSGRAWGELFF. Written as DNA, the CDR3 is TGTGCCAGCTCCCCTAGCGGGAGGGCCTGGGGGGAGCTGTTTTTT.

The CDR3 region is CASSYPRGRSYEQYF. Written as DNA, the CDR3 is TGTGCCAGCAGTTACCCACGAGGTCGTTCCTACGAGCAGTACTTC. The chain has TRBV6-9 and TRBJ2-7; D is unresolved. Germline CDR1 is MNHGY and CDR2 is SVAAGI. The CDR3 contains 15 residues. Between the trimmed V and J ends, which lost 3 bases and 1 base, there was a span of 13 bases.

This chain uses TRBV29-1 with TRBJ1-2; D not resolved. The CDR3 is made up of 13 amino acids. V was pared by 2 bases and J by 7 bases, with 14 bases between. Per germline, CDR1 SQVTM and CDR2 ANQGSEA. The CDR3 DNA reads TGCAGCGTTGAAAAGTCCGGGGTAGGTGGCTACACCTTC. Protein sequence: CSVEKSGVGGYTF.

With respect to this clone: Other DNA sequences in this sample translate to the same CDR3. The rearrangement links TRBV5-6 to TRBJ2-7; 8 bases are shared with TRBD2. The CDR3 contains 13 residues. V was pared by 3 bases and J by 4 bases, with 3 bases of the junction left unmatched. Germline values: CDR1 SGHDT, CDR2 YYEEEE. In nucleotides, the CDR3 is TGTGCCAGCAGCTCGGGGACTAGTTACGAGCAGTACTTC. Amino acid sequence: CASSSGTSYEQYF.

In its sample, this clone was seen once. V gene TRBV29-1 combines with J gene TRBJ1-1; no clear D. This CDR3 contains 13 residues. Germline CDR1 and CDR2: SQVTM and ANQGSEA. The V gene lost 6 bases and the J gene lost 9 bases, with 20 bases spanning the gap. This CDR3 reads CSVGEGVGSKAFF. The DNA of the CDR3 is TGCAGCGTGGGTGAGGGCGTAGGGTCGAAAGCTTTCTTT.

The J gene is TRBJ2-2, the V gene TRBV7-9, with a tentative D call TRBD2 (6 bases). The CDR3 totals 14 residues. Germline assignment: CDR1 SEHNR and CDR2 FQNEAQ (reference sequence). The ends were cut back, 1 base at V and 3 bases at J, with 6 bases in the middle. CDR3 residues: CASSLVADTGELFF. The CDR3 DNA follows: TGTGCCAGCAGCTTAGTAGCGGACACCGGGGAGCTGTTTTTT.

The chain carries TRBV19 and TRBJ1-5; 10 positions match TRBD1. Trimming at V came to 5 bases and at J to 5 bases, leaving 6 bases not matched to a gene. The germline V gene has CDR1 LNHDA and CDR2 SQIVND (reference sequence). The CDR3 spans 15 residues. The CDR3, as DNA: TGTGCCAGTAGTCGACAGGGGGCGCGAGATCAGCCCCAGCATTTT. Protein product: CASSRQGARDQPQHF.

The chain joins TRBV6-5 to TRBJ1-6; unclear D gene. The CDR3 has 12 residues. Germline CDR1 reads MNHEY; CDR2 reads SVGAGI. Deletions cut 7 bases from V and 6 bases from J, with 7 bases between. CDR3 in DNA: TGTGCCAGCACCGAGGGTAATTCACCCCTCCACTTT. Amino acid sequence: CASTEGNSPLHF.

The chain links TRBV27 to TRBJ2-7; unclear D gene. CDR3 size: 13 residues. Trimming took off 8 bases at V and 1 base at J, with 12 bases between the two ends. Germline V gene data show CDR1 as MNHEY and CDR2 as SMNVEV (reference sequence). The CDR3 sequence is CASSRYPSYEQYF. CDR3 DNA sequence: TGTGCCAGCTCCCGGTACCCTTCCTACGAGCAGTACTTC.

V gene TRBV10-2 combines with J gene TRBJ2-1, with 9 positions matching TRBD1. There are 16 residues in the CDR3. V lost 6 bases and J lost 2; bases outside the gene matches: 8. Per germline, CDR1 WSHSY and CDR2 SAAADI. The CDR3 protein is CASREQGAGTYNEQFF. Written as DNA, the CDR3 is TGCGCCAGCAGGGAACAGGGGGCCGGCACCTACAATGAGCAGTTCTTC.

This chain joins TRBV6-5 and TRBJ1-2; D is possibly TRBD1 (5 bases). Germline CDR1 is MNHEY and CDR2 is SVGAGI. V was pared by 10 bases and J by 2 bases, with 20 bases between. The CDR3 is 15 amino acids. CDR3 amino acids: CATRQLDALNYGYTF. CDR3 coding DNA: TGTGCCACTAGACAGCTAGATGCGCTAAACTATGGCTACACCTTC.

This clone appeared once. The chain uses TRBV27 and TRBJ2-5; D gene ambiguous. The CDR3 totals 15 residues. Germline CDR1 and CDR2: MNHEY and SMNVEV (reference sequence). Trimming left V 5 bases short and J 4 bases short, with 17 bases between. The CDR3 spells CASSPTRLNGETQYF. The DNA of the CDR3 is TGTGCCAGCAGTCCAACCCGACTCAACGGAGAGACCCAGTACTTC.

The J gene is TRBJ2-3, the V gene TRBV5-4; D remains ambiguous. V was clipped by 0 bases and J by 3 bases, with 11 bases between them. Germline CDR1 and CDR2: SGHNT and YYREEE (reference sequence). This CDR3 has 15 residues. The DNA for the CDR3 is TGTGCCAGCAGCTTGGACCGAGGTGGGACAGATACGCAGTATTTT. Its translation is CASSLDRGGTDTQYF.